One sample yielded the 2 T cell receptor beta chains listed below, sequenced in a study of control samples from healthy donors and cancer patients. Clones were read by immunoSEQ multiplex PCR, and TCRdb kept only the in-frame ones, dropping some. The table includes some 130,000 clones, around 96% detected once. The sequencing sample was made of blood. The receptors here all came from a man aged 30 to 45 in good health.

The rearrangement joins TRBV5-4 to TRBJ1-1; the D gene is possibly TRBD1 (5 bases). Deletions cut 7 bases from V and 3 bases from J, with 13 bases between. The germline gives CDR1 SGHNT, CDR2 YYREEE (reference sequence). The CDR3 is 13 residues long. The CDR3 DNA sequence: TGTGCCAGCGGCAAGGACATTTACACTGAAGCTTTCTTT. Its translation: CASGKDIYTEAFF.

J is TRBJ1-5 and V is TRBV19; D not certain. The germline CDR1 and CDR2 sequences are LNHDA and SQIVND (reference sequence). The CDR3 length is 13 residues. Trimming pared 5 bases from V and 6 bases from J, leaving 11 bases between. This chain's CDR3 is CASSPSRIQPQHF. For the CDR3, the DNA is TGTGCCAGTAGTCCTAGCAGGATTCAGCCCCAGCATTTT.